The TCR beta chain described here comes from a study of T-cell memory formation after mild COVID-19. On the study more broadly: TCR clusters showed largely donor specificity.

The 5'RACE method, run with constant-segment primers, produced TCR alpha and TCR beta cDNA libraries (carrying sample barcodes and UMIs). TCRdb re-called the 5' RACE reads through MiXCR, storing one row per CDR3 protein. The sample contains about 440,000 distinct CDR3 sequences, 15% to 25% of which appear only once. V was trimmed by 5 bases and J by 5 bases, leaving 13 bases between them. The CDR3 length is 14 residues. The V call is TRBV12-3 or TRBV12-4, the J call TRBJ2-1; D is perhaps TRBD1 or TRBD2 (5 bases each). The specimen was PBMCs or a T cell subset sorted from them (not recorded which). The receptor was isolated from an adult woman who had mild COVID-19 (a few samples of this study predate the infection). Cell type and time point are not known. The CDR3 sequence: CASSQEWGNNEQFF. The CDR3 DNA reads TGTGCCAGCAGTCAAGAATGGGGGAACAATGAGCAGTTCTTC.